Detailed here is one TCR beta chain. The antigen remains unidentified. The sample originates from a study of T cell responses to AZD1222 COVID-19 vaccine. General observations from the study: Spike-specific TCRs gained breadth and depth after people received two AZD1222 doses.

The method was immunoSEQ multiplex PCR; TCRdb's version includes in-frame clones alone and lacks a portion of them. The table shows 85,000 to 130,000 clones, with roughly 93% occurring only once. Germline CDR1 and CDR2: SGHRS and YFSETQ. CDR3 size: 15 residues. V lost 0 bases and J 5 bases, leaving 12 bases between the germline ends. The sequenced sample was peripheral blood, obtained on day 0 of AZD1222 vaccination. This receptor was obtained from an adult in good health. The V gene is TRBV5-1, the J gene TRBJ2-1, with D possibly being TRBD1 (5 bases). The CDR3 here is CASSLGQGGNNEQFF. The DNA of the CDR3 is TGCGCCAGCAGCTTGGGGCAGGGTGGAAACAATGAGCAGTTCTTC.